This T cell receptor (beta chain) stems from a study of human T cells and chemical hapten exposure. As for the study in general: A mostly female patient group had alopecia areata, totalis or universalis.

The time point: patch test 2, 6 weeks after DPC sensitization. Stated treatment: therapeutic diphenylcyclopropenone sensitization with weekly scalp DPC. Individual cDNA molecules in this library carried unique molecular identifiers. TCRdb recomputed calls from the RACE reads with MiXCR, one row per CDR3 protein. This sample carries 84,000 or so distinct CDR3 sequences, around 9.6% of them seen once, and the ten largest clones take 2% to 2.5%. This clonotype was recorded many times. The origin of this receptor is a woman in her twenties or thirties with alopecia areata. Some clones in this sample may be carry-over from other donors' samples. The sample consisted of whole blood, taken in connection with sensitization to the hapten diphenylcyclopropenone (DPC).

The CDR3 loop is CASSDVGQGLYEQYF. The CDR3 DNA is TGTGCCAGCAGTGACGTCGGACAGGGTCTCTACGAGCAGTACTTC. The rearrangement links TRBV2 to TRBJ2-7, with 8 nucleotides matching TRBD1. Germline V gives CDR1 SNHLY, CDR2 FYNNEI. After removal of 3 bases from V and 3 bases from J, the junction contained 7 bases not matched to a gene. CDR3 length: 15 residues.